These T cell receptor beta chains were read from a single sample in a study of cytomegalovirus exposure and HLA in healthy donors. Assay used: immunoSEQ multiplex PCR; TCRdb lists only in-frame clones, some missing. The table shows about 200,000 clones, with over 75% occurring only once. Sequenced: PBMCs. The receptors come from a woman aged 30 to 39 in good health and CMV-seronegative. The CDR3 runs from the conserved cysteine through the conserved F or W. The order of the fields is V gene, D gene, J gene, clone size, CDR3 protein, CDR3 DNA. The D gene is left open where the match is weak. Only some rows state a clone size, as once, few, many or a class for expanded clones.

v_gene: TRBV6-1
d_gene: .
j_gene: TRBJ1-1
abundance: once
CDR3aa: CASSDPIRGTEAFF
CDR3nt: TGTGCCAGCAGTGACCCCATCCGCGGGACTGAAGCTTTCTTT

v_gene: TRBV28
d_gene: TRBD2
j_gene: TRBJ2-7
abundance: few
CDR3aa: CATGREGYEQYF
CDR3nt: TGTGCCACCGGAAGGGAGGGCTACGAGCAGTACTTC

v_gene: TRBV6-5
d_gene: .
j_gene: TRBJ1-5
abundance: .
CDR3aa: CASSVWGSESQPQHF
CDR3nt: TGTGCCAGCAGTGTATGGGGCAGTGAGAGCCAGCCCCAGCATTTT

v_gene: TRBV5-1
d_gene: .
j_gene: TRBJ2-7
abundance: .
CDR3aa: CASSEGHFPEQYF
CDR3nt: TGCGCCAGCAGTGAAGGACATTTCCCCGAGCAGTACTTC

v_gene: TRBV5-1
d_gene: TRBD2
j_gene: TRBJ2-5
abundance: .
CDR3aa: CASSVGTSGKVETQYF
CDR3nt: TGCGCCAGCAGCGTCGGGACTAGCGGGAAGGTAGAGACCCAGTACTTC

v_gene: TRBV5-6
d_gene: TRBD1
j_gene: TRBJ2-5
abundance: .
CDR3aa: CASSGGQGVPSGLVGQYF
CDR3nt: TGTGCCAGCAGCGGGGGACAGGGAGTCCCCTCAGGCCTGGTGGGGCAGTACTTC

v_gene: TRBV27
d_gene: .
j_gene: TRBJ2-1
abundance: .
CDR3aa: CASSASGSSYNEQFF
CDR3nt: TGTGCCAGCAGTGCGTCGGGGAGCTCCTACAATGAGCAGTTCTTC

v_gene: TRBV27
d_gene: .
j_gene: TRBJ1-4
abundance: few
CDR3aa: CASSLFGAEPLANEKLFF
CDR3nt: TGTGCCAGCAGTTTGTTTGGGGCCGAGCCCTTGGCTAATGAAAAACTGTTTTTT

v_gene: TRBV7-7
d_gene: .
j_gene: TRBJ1-5
abundance: .
CDR3aa: CASSPRTRVMGNQPQHF
CDR3nt: TGTGCTAGCAGCCCCCGGACTCGAGTTATGGGCAATCAGCCCCAGCATTTT

v_gene: TRBV7-9
d_gene: .
j_gene: TRBJ1-2
abundance: once
CDR3aa: CASSLAVETDNYGYTF
CDR3nt: TGTGCCAGCAGCTTAGCGGTCGAGACAGATAACTATGGCTACACCTTC